This T cell receptor beta chain comes out of a study of blood T cell repertoires in COVID-19. Looking at the study overall: PBMCs, B-cell-depleted T cells, or T cells provided the cDNA or gDNA that made up the material.

Patients at the Seattle site were enrolled during active infection and followed longitudinally. This CDR3 region has 15 residues. The V gene's germline CDR1 is GTSNPN and CDR2 SVGIG (reference sequence). V gave up 3 bases and J gave up 1 base; unmatched junction bases: 5. Profiling relied on immunoSEQ multiplex PCR, and the TCRdb table lists in-frame clones only, not all of them. The sample records 250,000 to 400,000 clones, approximately 88% being singletons. The sequence was obtained from a woman aged 25 to 45 with COVID-19, enrolled during active disease. The sequencing input was peripheral blood. This chain links TRBV30 with TRBJ2-1, with 8 nucleotides matching TRBD2. The CDR3 bases are TGTGCCTGGAGAATAGCGGGGACTTCCTACAATGAGCAGTTCTTC. It codes for CAWRIAGTSYNEQFF.